This TCR beta chain was profiled in a study of Ad26.COV2.S vaccination and SARS-CoV-2 variants. Study-wide context: Donor had been placed in the Ad26.COV2.S arm of the COV1001 trial. Dosing was one shot or two shots 56 days apart.

V lost 2 bases and J lost 5, with 10 bases in between. Germline V gene data show CDR1 as PRHDT and CDR2 as FYEKMQ (reference sequence). CDR3 length equals 14 residues. Sequencing was performed with immunoSEQ multiplex PCR; in TCRdb, only in-frame clones are kept and a portion is missing. The sample shows hundreds of thousands of clones, 89% of them seen only once. The study's findings and limits: Vaccine recipients had higher spike-specific TCR breadth than placebo recipients.

Points on this clone: Its antigen is undetermined.

As for treatment: roughly 20 received Ad26.COV2.S at low or high dose, single or two shots; several received placebo; per-sample allocation not given. Day 63 after the first vaccine or placebo injection was the time point for sampling. Aged 18-55 years, donor was enrolled in Boston in the early 2020s. The genes are TRBV13 and TRBJ1-5; a weak D match, TRBD1 (6 bases). Source: peripheral blood, taken in a trial of Ad26.COV2.S vaccine versus placebo. This clonotype was obtained from a person between 18 and 59 years old who received the Ad26.COV2.S COVID-19 vaccine or a placebo. The CDR3 here is CASSLTGRDQPQHF. DNA of the CDR3: TGTGCCAGCAGCTTAACAGGGAGGGATCAGCCCCAGCATTTT. The full variable domain, its missing parts supplied by reference TRBV13 and TRBJ1-5, is AAGVIQSPRHLIKEKRETATLKCYPIPRHDTVYWYQQGPGQDPQFLISFYEKMQSDKGSIPDRFSAQQFSDYHSELNMSSLELGDSALYFCASSLTGRDQPQHFGDGTRLSIL.